These 12 T cell receptor beta chains were all obtained from the same sample, sequenced in a study of blood T cell repertoires in COVID-19. Sequencing was performed with immunoSEQ multiplex PCR; in TCRdb, only in-frame clones are kept and a portion is missing. The table has about 74,000 clones, roughly four fifths seen once. What was sequenced was peripheral blood. The receptors shown here come from a man aged 70-80 years with acute or convalescent COVID-19.

The rearrangement joins TRBV28 to TRBJ1-1; no reliable D call. CDR3 length: 13 residues. The germline V gene has CDR1 MDHEN and CDR2 SYDVKM. V was shortened by 5 bases and J by 4 bases, with 11 bases between the two germline ends. CDR3 sequence (DNA): TGTGCCAGCAGTCCCGATCTGAGCACTGAAGCTTTCTTT. Residues: CASSPDLSTEAFF. Full variable domain (outside the CDR3, taken from reference TRBV28 and TRBJ1-1): DVKVTQSSRYLVKRTGEKVFLECVQDMDHENMFWYRQDPGLGLRLIYFSYDVKMKEKGDIPEGYSVSREKKERFSLILESASTNQTSMYLCASSPDLSTEAFFGQGTRLTVV.

The rearrangement links TRBV9 to TRBJ2-1, with D tentatively TRBD2 (6 bases). The CDR3 extends over 13 amino acids. Per the germline V gene, CDR1 is SGDLS and CDR2 is YYNGEE. With 4 bases removed from V and 4 bases from J, the gap between germline ends came to 9 bases. The CDR3 is CASSPDYYNEQFF. The CDR3 nucleotides are TGTGCCAGCAGCCCGGACTATTACAATGAGCAGTTCTTC.

J is TRBJ1-4 and V is TRBV4-3, with 7 bases lining up with TRBD1. With 1 base clipped from V and 7 bases from J, the junction kept 9 bases outside the gene matches. Germline CDR1 reads LGHNA; CDR2 reads YSLEER. The CDR3 totals 16 residues. Here the CDR3 reads CASSQGAGGMPEKLFF. DNA of the CDR3: TGCGCCAGCAGCCAAGGTGCAGGGGGAATGCCTGAAAAACTGTTTTTT.

This clone was seen a few times. V gene TRBV12-3 or TRBV12-4 combines with J gene TRBJ1-2; 7 bases map to TRBD1. V shed 1 base, J shed 8 bases, and the junction held 4 bases outside the gene matches. The CDR3 covers 13 residues. The CDR3 coding sequence is TGTGCCAGCAGTTTAGGACAGGGTGGAGGCTACACCTTC. Amino acids: CASSLGQGGGYTF.

This clone was seen a handful of times. This sequence joins TRBV6-5 and TRBJ1-6; 7 bases fit TRBD1. This CDR3 contains 16 residues. Per the germline V gene, CDR1 is MNHEY and CDR2 is SVGAGI. The trim removed 2 bases at V and 8 bases at J, leaving 9 bases unmatched. In nucleotides, the CDR3 is TGTGCCAGCAGTTACACCGCGACAGGGTATGATTCACCCCTCCACTTT. Its translation is CASSYTATGYDSPLHF.

A few counts support this clone. The chain recombines TRBV27 with TRBJ2-1; D gene uncertain. Germline V CDR1 and CDR2: MNHEY, SMNVEV (reference sequence). The CDR3 has 14 amino acids. The V end was cut by 5 bases, the J end by 0 bases, with 8 bases between. CDR3: CASSTLGSYNEQFF. The CDR3, as DNA: TGTGCCAGCAGTACGCTCGGCTCCTACAATGAGCAGTTCTTC.

The chain is built from TRBV19 and TRBJ1-5; no clear D gene. This CDR3 contains 15 residues. Germline CDR1 is LNHDA and CDR2 is SQIVND (reference sequence). Trimming took 8 bases from V and 0 from J, leaving 14 bases between them. CDR3 protein: CASHIRTLSNQPQHF. The DNA of the CDR3 is TGTGCCAGTCATATAAGGACTCTTAGCAATCAGCCCCAGCATTTT. Full variable domain (remainder filled in from reference TRBV19 and TRBJ1-5): DGGITQSPKYLFRKEGQNVTLSCEQNLNHDAMYWYRQDPGQGLRLIYYSQIVNDFQKGDIAEGYSVSREKKESFPLTVTSAQKNPTAFYLCASHIRTLSNQPQHFGDGTRLSIL.

V gene TRBV6-5 combines with J gene TRBJ1-5; D remains unclear. Trimming removed 4 bases from V and 6 bases from J, with 10 bases in between. The germline gives CDR1 MNHEY, CDR2 SVGAGI. The CDR3 contains 13 residues. The CDR3 nucleotides read TGTGCCAGCAGTTCGGAGGGCGGTCAGCCCCAGCATTTT. Amino acid sequence: CASSSEGGQPQHF.

This rearrangement joins TRBV6-6 to TRBJ2-1; TRBD1 aligns across 10 bases. J lost 10 bases, V lost 2 bases, and 5 bases had no gene match. There are 14 residues in the CDR3. Germline CDR1 reads MNHNY; CDR2 reads SVGAGI (reference sequence). CDR3 DNA sequence: TGTGCCAGCAGTTACGGGACAGGGGCCCCGGAGCAGTTCTTC. Translation: CASSYGTGAPEQFF.

The chain carries TRBV19 and TRBJ2-1; 11 nucleotides align to TRBD2. CDR3 length: 16 residues. The J segment lost 0 bases and the V segment lost 4 bases, leaving 2 bases of the junction unmatched. The germline V gene has CDR1 LNHDA and CDR2 SQIVND (reference sequence). The DNA for the CDR3 is TGTGCCAGTAGTACTAGCGGGAGGCCCTCCTACAATGAGCAGTTCTTC. Amino acid sequence: CASSTSGRPSYNEQFF. Full variable domain (rest looked up from reference TRBV19 and TRBJ2-1): DGGITQSPKYLFRKEGQNVTLSCEQNLNHDAMYWYRQDPGQGLRLIYYSQIVNDFQKGDIAEGYSVSREKKESFPLTVTSAQKNPTAFYLCASSTSGRPSYNEQFFGPGTRLTVL.

This chain uses TRBV9 with TRBJ2-2; D perhaps matches TRBD2 (5 bases). CDR1 SGDLS and CDR2 YYNGEE come from the germline V gene. CDR3 size: 17 residues. The V end was cut by 2 bases, the J end by 0 bases, with 14 bases between. CDR3 in amino acids: CASSVWRNYPNTGELFF. The CDR3 region has the DNA TGTGCCAGCAGCGTCTGGAGGAACTACCCGAACACCGGGGAGCTGTTTTTT.

This clone was counted between two and nine times. This rearrangement joins TRBV3-1 (or the pseudogene TRBV3-2) to TRBJ2-7, with D possibly being TRBD1 (5 bases). The CDR3 consists of 15 residues. The germline V gene has CDR1 LGHDT and CDR2 YNNKEL (reference sequence). V lost 0 bases to trimming and J lost 0 bases, with 9 bases between them. The CDR3 DNA reads as TGTGCCAGCAGCCAAGATTCAGGGCTCTCCTACGAGCAGTACTTC. Translated, it gives CASSQDSGLSYEQYF.